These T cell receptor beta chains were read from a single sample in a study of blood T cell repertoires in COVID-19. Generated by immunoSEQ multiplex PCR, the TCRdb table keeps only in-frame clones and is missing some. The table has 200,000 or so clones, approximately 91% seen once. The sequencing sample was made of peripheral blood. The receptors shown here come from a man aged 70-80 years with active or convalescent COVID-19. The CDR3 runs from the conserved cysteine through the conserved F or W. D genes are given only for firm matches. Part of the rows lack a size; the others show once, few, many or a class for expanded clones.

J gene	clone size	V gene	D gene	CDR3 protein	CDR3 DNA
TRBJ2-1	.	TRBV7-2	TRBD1	CASSPRQGSYNEQFF	TGTGCCAGCAGCCCCCGACAGGGTTCGTACAATGAGCAGTTCTTC
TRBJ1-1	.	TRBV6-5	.	CASMRNTEAFF	TGTGCCAGCATGCGGAACACTGAAGCTTTCTTT
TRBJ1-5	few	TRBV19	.	CASSQVVSRNQPQHF	TGTGCCAGTAGCCAGGTGGTCAGCCGGAATCAGCCCCAGCATTTT
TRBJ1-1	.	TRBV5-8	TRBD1	CASSWVGTGGNTEAFF	TGTGCCAGCAGCTGGGTCGGGACAGGGGGTAACACTGAAGCTTTCTTT
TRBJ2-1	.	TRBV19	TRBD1	CASSIDGTGEDNEQFF	TGTGCCAGTAGTATAGACGGGACAGGGGAGGATAATGAGCAGTTCTTC
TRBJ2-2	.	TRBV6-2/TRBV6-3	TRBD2	CASSSTGLAGSRAVGELFF	TGTGCCAGCAGTTCTACTGGTCTAGCGGGAAGCCGAGCAGTCGGGGAGCTGTTTTTT
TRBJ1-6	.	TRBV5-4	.	CASSSSGTRGSPLHF	TGTGCCAGCAGCTCCTCGGGGACAAGGGGTTCACCCCTCCACTTT
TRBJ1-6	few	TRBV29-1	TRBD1	CSVRAGTDNSPLHF	TGCAGCGTCCGAGCCGGGACAGATAATTCACCCCTCCACTTT
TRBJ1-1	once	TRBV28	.	CASSFNGHQNTEAFF	TGTGCCAGCAGTTTTAATGGACACCAGAACACTGAAGCTTTCTTT
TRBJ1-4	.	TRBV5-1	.	CASSHTGRVDEKLFF	TGCGCCAGCAGCCATACAGGGAGAGTGGATGAAAAACTGTTTTTT
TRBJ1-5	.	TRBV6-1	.	CASSEGGSNQPQHF	TGTGCCAGCAGTGAAGGGGGCAGCAATCAGCCCCAGCATTTT
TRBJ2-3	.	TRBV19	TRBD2	CASSAREGRTDTQYF	TGTGCCAGTAGTGCTAGGGAGGGCCGCACAGATACGCAGTATTTT
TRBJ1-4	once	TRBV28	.	CASSISGGGMSNEKLFF	TGTGCCAGCAGTATCTCCGGGGGGGGAATGTCTAATGAAAAACTGTTTTTT
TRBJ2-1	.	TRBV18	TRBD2	CASSSGTSGTYNEQFF	TGTGCCAGCTCATCCGGGACTAGCGGCACCTACAATGAGCAGTTCTTC
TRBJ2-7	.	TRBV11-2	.	CASSLISQGGYEQYF	TGTGCCAGCAGCTTAATCTCTCAGGGCGGCTACGAGCAGTACTTC
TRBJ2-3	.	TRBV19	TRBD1	CASTQGGTDTQYF	TGTGCCAGTACCCAGGGGGGCACAGATACGCAGTATTTT
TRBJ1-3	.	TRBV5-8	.	CASSSRGRLSGNTIYF	TGTGCCAGCAGCTCGCGGGGGCGCCTTTCTGGAAACACCATATATTTT
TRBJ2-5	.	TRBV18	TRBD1	CASSPMTGVSSQETQYF	TGTGCCAGCTCACCAATGACAGGGGTCAGTAGTCAAGAGACCCAGTACTTC
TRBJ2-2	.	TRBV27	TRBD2	CASRLLAGGYNTGELFF	TGTGCCAGCAGACTACTAGCGGGAGGGTACAACACCGGGGAGCTGTTTTTT
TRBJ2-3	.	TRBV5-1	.	CASSLGLLPSSTDTQYF	TGCGCCAGCAGCTTGGGTCTACTCCCCTCCAGCACAGATACGCAGTATTTT
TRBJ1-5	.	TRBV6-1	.	CASSESGEYQPQHF	TGTGCCAGCAGTGAATCGGGGGAATATCAGCCCCAGCATTTT
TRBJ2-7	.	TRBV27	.	CASSSTGSF	TGTGCCAGCAGTTCCACAGGGAGCTTC
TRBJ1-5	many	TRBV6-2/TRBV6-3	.	CASSSGHPLPQHF	TGTGCCAGCAGTTCGGGTCACCCCTTGCCCCAGCATTTT
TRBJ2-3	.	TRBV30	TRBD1	CAWTGGDTQYF	TGTGCCTGGACAGGGGGAGATACGCAGTATTTT
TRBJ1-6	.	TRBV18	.	CASSRQPNNSPLHF	TGTGCCAGCTCAAGACAGCCAAATAATTCACCCCTCCACTTT
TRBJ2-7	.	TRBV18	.	CASSPVLVGEQYF	TGTGCCAGCTCACCAGTGCTAGTAGGCGAGCAGTACTTC
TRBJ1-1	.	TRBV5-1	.	CASSLARGNTEAFF	TGCGCCAGCAGCTTAGCCCGGGGGAACACTGAAGCTTTCTTT
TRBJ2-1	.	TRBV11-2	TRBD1	CASSPRQGQYNEQFF	TGTGCCAGCAGCCCTCGACAGGGGCAGTACAATGAGCAGTTCTTC
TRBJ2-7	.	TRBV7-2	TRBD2	CASSPPSGSSYEQYF	TGTGCCAGCAGTCCTCCTAGCGGGAGCTCCTACGAGCAGTACTTC
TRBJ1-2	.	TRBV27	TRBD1	CASSWRHRDSNYGYTF	TGTGCCAGCAGTTGGAGACACCGGGACAGTAACTATGGCTACACCTTC
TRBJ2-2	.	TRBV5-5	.	CASSLGGTRVPGELFF	TGTGCCAGCAGCTTGGGAGGGACTCGTGTTCCCGGGGAGCTGTTTTTT